One and the same sample provided the 6 T cell receptor beta chains below, sequenced in a study of control samples from healthy donors and cancer patients. Assay used: immunoSEQ multiplex PCR; TCRdb lists only in-frame clones, some missing. The sample holds about 65,000 clones, 90% seen once. Source material: PBMCs. These receptors came from a woman aged 50 to 60 with colorectal cancer.

The chain joins TRBV19 to TRBJ1-5, with no clear D. The CDR3 is 12 residues long. From germline, CDR1 is LNHDA and CDR2 SQIVND (reference sequence). V was pared by 3 bases and J by 6 bases, with 6 bases between. CDR3 residues: CASSMKAQPQHF. CDR3 coding DNA: TGTGCCAGTAGTATGAAGGCTCAGCCCCAGCATTTT.

The chain couples TRBV12-3 or TRBV12-4 to TRBJ1-3, with 7 bases that match TRBD1. With 5 bases clipped from V and 6 bases from J, the junction kept 4 bases outside the gene matches. The CDR3 extends over 13 amino acids. CDR3 protein: CASSPGGVNTIYF. CDR3 DNA: TGTGCCAGCAGTCCAGGGGGTGTAAACACCATATATTTT.

As to this clone: A junction boundary mismatches the germline segment, possibly from a read error. The CDR3 DNA reads TGCGCCCGCAGCTGGGGCGGGGGGACGCGGGGTGAGCAGTTCTTC. Encoded protein: CARSWGGGTRGEQFF. The chain uses TRBV5-1 and TRBJ2-1, with 8 nucleotides matching TRBD2. Germline V lookup: CDR1 SGHRS, CDR2 YFSETQ. The CDR3 has 15 residues. The full variable domain, with the rest looked up from reference TRBV5-1 and TRBJ2-1, is KAGVTQTPRYLIKTRGQQVTLSCSPISGHRSVSWYQQTPGQGLQFLFEYFSETQRNKGNFPGRFSGRQFSNSRSEMNVSTLELGDSALYLCARSWGGGTRGEQFFGPGTRLTVL.

The CDR3 reads CASSSRIRQGAHSPLHF. The CDR3 region has the DNA TGTGCCAGCAGCTCCCGAATAAGACAGGGGGCTCACTCACCCCTCCACTTT. The chain joins TRBV13 to TRBJ1-6, with 10 bases aligning to TRBD1. The V gene end was trimmed by 4 bases and the J gene end by 10 bases; junction bases not matched to a gene: 13. This CDR3 region has 17 residues. The germline gives CDR1 PRHDT, CDR2 FYEKMQ (reference sequence). Together with reference TRBV13 and TRBJ1-6, the CDR3 gives the full variable domain: AAGVIQSPRHLIKEKRETATLKCYPIPRHDTVYWYQQGPGQDPQFLISFYEKMQSDKGSIPDRFSAQQFSDYHSELNMSSLELGDSALYFCASSSRIRQGAHSPLHFGNGTRLTVT.

V is TRBV2 and J is TRBJ2-5; D unresolved. Per the germline V gene, CDR1 is SNHLY and CDR2 is FYNNEI. The V end was cut by 0 bases, the J end by 7 bases, with 18 bases between. The CDR3 consists of 16 residues. The CDR3 loop is CASSEALRPPWGTQYF. CDR3 bases: TGTGCCAGCAGTGAAGCGCTTAGGCCTCCCTGGGGGACCCAGTACTTC.

This chain links TRBV5-1 with TRBJ1-1, with 11 positions matching TRBD1. Germline V gene sequence: CDR1 SGHRS, CDR2 YFSETQ. The CDR3 extends over 14 amino acids. V shed 3 bases, J shed 5 bases, and the junction held 3 bases outside the gene matches. As DNA, the CDR3 is TGCGCCAGCAGCTCTGGACAGGGGGCGACTGAAGCTTTCTTT. Translating gives CASSSGQGATEAFF.